These 30 T cell receptor beta chains were sequenced from one sample in a study of tumor T cells in aggressive B-cell lymphoma. The repertoire was sequenced with immunoSEQ multiplex PCR; TCRdb's copy has only in-frame clones and lacks some. The profile shows approximately 3,000 clones, around 84% of them singletons. The sample comprised tumor tissue. These receptors all come from an adult with diffuse large B cell lymphoma.

This clone occurred once. In the same sample, other DNA sequences code for this CDR3. The J gene is TRBJ1-2, the V gene TRBV6-6; TRBD1 matches at 10 bases. After removal of 5 bases from V and 2 bases from J, the junction contained 5 bases not matched to a gene. The CDR3 runs 15 residues. Germline values: CDR1 MNHNY, CDR2 SVGAGI (reference sequence). The CDR3 DNA follows: TGTGCCAGCAGTCCCGGGGACAGGGGCAACTATGGCTACACCTTC. Translating gives CASSPGDRGNYGYTF.

This sequence joins TRBV4-1 and TRBJ2-1, with 9 bases matching TRBD2. The CDR3 spans 19 residues. The V gene end was trimmed by 0 bases and the J gene end by 6 bases; junction bases not matched to a gene: 15. CDR1 and CDR2 from the germline V gene are MGHRA and YSYEKL. Here the CDR3 reads CASSQESSERGVWGNEQFF. Written as DNA, the CDR3 is TGCGCCAGCAGCCAAGAATCCTCGGAGCGGGGGGTTTGGGGCAATGAGCAGTTCTTC.

This chain uses TRBV5-4 with TRBJ1-2; TRBD1 aligns across 8 bases. J lost 4 bases, V lost 0 bases, and 5 bases had no gene match. This CDR3 comprises 15 residues. CDR1 is SGHNT and CDR2 is YYREEE in the germline V gene (reference sequence). The CDR3: CASSLGAGGGYGYTF. DNA for the CDR3: TGTGCCAGCAGCTTGGGGGCAGGGGGCGGCTATGGCTACACCTTC.

The rearrangement links TRBV25-1 to TRBJ1-1; D may be TRBD1 (5 bases). V gave up 6 bases and J gave up 0 bases, with 20 bases separating them. The CDR3 loop spans 17 amino acids. Looked up from germline, CDR1 is MGHDK and CDR2 is SYGVNS. The CDR3 nucleotides are TGTGCCAGCAGGAGCCCCGGGGGTGGAGGCATGAACACTGAAGCTTTCTTT. Residues: CASRSPGGGGMNTEAFF.

The chain has TRBV5-1 and TRBJ2-5, with 14 bases aligning to TRBD2. The CDR3 contains 17 residues. V lost 2 bases to trimming and J lost 5 bases; unmatched junction nucleotides: 8. Germline V CDR1 and CDR2: SGHRS, YFSETQ. In nucleotides, the CDR3 is TGCGCCAGCAGCTTTCGGACTAGCGGGGGGCCCCGGGAGACCCAGTACTTC. Protein sequence: CASSFRTSGGPRETQYF.

The chain couples TRBV7-6 to TRBJ2-3; 12 bases align to TRBD2. V gave up 2 bases and J gave up 2 bases; unmatched junction bases: 2. Germline V lookup: CDR1 SGHVS, CDR2 FNYEAQ. The CDR3 is made up of 16 amino acids. The CDR3 nucleotides are TGTGCCAGCAGCTTAAGGACTAGCGGGGTCACAGATACGCAGTATTTT. Translated: CASSLRTSGVTDTQYF.

This clone was recorded only once. V usage is TRBV6-5 and J usage is TRBJ2-4; TRBD1 is a possible D gene (6 bases). CDR1 is MNHEY, CDR2 SVGAGI, per germline. V lost 6 bases, J lost 4 bases, and 16 bases lay in between. The CDR3 is 15 residues long. In DNA form, the CDR3 reads TGTGCCAGCAGAGCGTTAGGGGGAGCTAAAAACATTCAGTACTTC. Its protein product is CASRALGGAKNIQYF.

V is TRBV2 and J is TRBJ2-1; a weak D match, TRBD2 (6 bases). There are 11 residues in the CDR3. Germline V lookup: CDR1 SNHLY, CDR2 FYNNEI. The V end was cut by 6 bases, the J end by 11 bases, with 11 bases between. CDR3 amino acids: CASSVGGQQFF. The CDR3 DNA sequence: TGTGCCAGCAGCGTAGGAGGGCAGCAGTTCTTC.

V and J are TRBV18 and TRBJ1-4; D remains unclear. The CDR3 consists of 18 residues. V shed 3 bases and J shed 8 bases, with 25 bases lying between them. Germline CDR1 and CDR2: KGHSH and LQKENI. As DNA, the CDR3 is TGTGCCAGCTCACCCCAAACCATAGACGAGAGAGGGATAGAAAAACTGTTTTTT. Residues: CASSPQTIDERGIEKLFF.

Details on this clone: At the DNA level, this CDR3 is encoded by other sequences in the same sample as well. The chain links TRBV27 to TRBJ2-3; 14 bases agree with TRBD2. J gave up 5 bases and V 0 bases, and 1 base lay outside the gene matches. Germline loops: CDR1 MNHEY, CDR2 SMNVEV (reference sequence). The CDR3 consists of 16 residues. CDR3 sequence: CASSLSTSGGEDTQYF. In DNA, the CDR3 is TGTGCCAGCAGTTTATCGACTAGCGGGGGGGAAGATACGCAGTATTTT.

A few counts support this clone. V and J are TRBV11-2 and TRBJ1-2; D unclear. V lost 5 bases and J lost 2, with 6 bases in between. The CDR3 contains 12 residues. CDR1 and CDR2 from the germline V gene are SGHAT and FQNNGV. The CDR3 is CASSRENYGYTF. DNA for the CDR3: TGTGCCAGCAGCCGGGAGAACTATGGCTACACCTTC.

The chain combines TRBV18 with TRBJ2-3, with D unclear. V lost 0 bases and J 2 bases, leaving 3 bases between the germline ends. Germline V gene sequence: CDR1 KGHSH, CDR2 LQKENI. This CDR3 region has 13 residues. DNA for the CDR3: TGTGCCAGCTCACCACCTTACACAGATACGCAGTATTTT. The encoded protein is CASSPPYTDTQYF.

The rearrangement links TRBV6-5 to TRBJ1-1, with D perhaps TRBD1 (6 bases). Germline CDR1 and CDR2: MNHEY and SVGAGI. Between the trimmed V and J ends, which lost 0 bases and 4 bases, there was a span of 15 bases. The length of the CDR3 is 16 residues. The CDR3 loop is CASSYSIWVGGTEAFF. The CDR3 nucleotides read TGTGCCAGCAGTTACTCGATTTGGGTAGGGGGCACTGAAGCTTTCTTT.

The chain uses TRBV2 and TRBJ1-1; 7 bases match TRBD1. Germline CDR1 reads SNHLY; CDR2 reads FYNNEI. CDR3 size: 14 residues. The ends lost 2 bases at V and 4 bases at J; junction bases unmatched: 4. The CDR3 loop is CASSESGGGTEAFF. In DNA, the CDR3 is TGTGCCAGCAGTGAATCAGGGGGAGGCACTGAAGCTTTCTTT.

This clone was detected only a few times. Other nucleotide sequences in the sample specify the same CDR3. The rearrangement uses TRBV11-2 and TRBJ2-7, with 7 bases that match TRBD1. Germline-derived CDR1 and CDR2 are SGHAT and FQNNGV. The CDR3 consists of 13 residues. The V gene end was trimmed by 5 bases and the J gene end by 2 bases; junction bases not matched to a gene: 3. CDR3 protein: CASSPGQPYEQYF. CDR3 nucleotide sequence: TGTGCCAGCAGCCCGGGACAGCCCTACGAGCAGTACTTC.

The gene calls are TRBV11-3 and TRBJ2-3; D is uncertain. CDR3 size: 13 residues. Trimming took 3 bases from V and 0 from J, leaving 4 bases between them. CDR1 is SGHNT, CDR2 YENEEA, per germline. CDR3 protein: CASSFYSTDTQYF. The CDR3 bases are TGTGCCAGCAGCTTCTATAGCACAGATACGCAGTATTTT.

The rearrangement links TRBV18 to TRBJ1-2; D gene unclear. Germline CDR1 is KGHSH and CDR2 is LQKENI. The CDR3 runs 15 residues. Trimming removed 2 bases at V and 0 bases at J, with 10 bases between. The CDR3 sequence: CASSPELSANYGYTF. The DNA for the CDR3 is TGTGCCAGCTCACCAGAGTTAAGTGCTAACTATGGCTACACCTTC.

The chain recombines TRBV14 with TRBJ1-1; a possible D gene is TRBD1 (5 bases). V was cut by 4 bases and J by 3 bases, with 9 bases left in between. The CDR3 is made up of 13 amino acids. Germline CDR1 and CDR2: SGHDN and FVKESK. CDR3 protein: CASSLAGYTEAFF. The CDR3 region has the DNA TGTGCCAGCAGCCTCGCAGGGTACACTGAAGCTTTCTTT.

This clone was seen more than once but under ten times. The gene calls are TRBV27 and TRBJ1-1; D call uncertain. This CDR3 region has 13 residues. Per the germline V gene, CDR1 is MNHEY and CDR2 is SMNVEV (reference sequence). The ends were cut back, 8 bases at V and 0 bases at J, with 10 bases in the middle. CDR3 amino acids: CASALIVNTEAFF. CDR3 DNA sequence: TGTGCCAGCGCGCTGATCGTGAACACTGAAGCTTTCTTT.

The gene calls are TRBV7-9 and TRBJ2-2, with a tentative D call TRBD2 (5 bases). V dropped 3 bases and J dropped 0 bases, with 8 bases sitting between them. The germline V gene has CDR1 SEHNR and CDR2 FQNEAQ (reference sequence). This CDR3 comprises 15 residues. CDR3 nucleotide sequence: TGTGCCAGCAGCTTTCGGGGATCGAACACCGGGGAGCTGTTTTTT. Protein sequence: CASSFRGSNTGELFF.

The rearrangement links TRBV10-3 to TRBJ2-7; D not resolved. Germline V gene data show CDR1 as ENHRY and CDR2 as SYGVKD. CDR3 length: 12 residues. V gave up 0 bases and J gave up 5 bases, with 5 bases separating them. CDR3: CAISESENEQYF. For the CDR3, the DNA is TGTGCCATCAGTGAGTCAGAGAACGAGCAGTACTTC.

The V and J genes are TRBV9 and TRBJ1-2; 8 nucleotides agree with TRBD1. CDR1 is SGDLS, CDR2 YYNGEE, per germline. With V trimmed by 0 bases and J by 4 bases, 5 bases remained unmatched. This CDR3 has 15 residues. The CDR3 sequence is CASSVGQGRVYGYTF. CDR3 nucleotide sequence: TGTGCCAGCAGCGTAGGACAGGGGAGAGTCTATGGCTACACCTTC.

CDR3 DNA sequence: TGCGCCAGCAGCTTGGAGCCGGGGGGGCGTAACAATGAGCAGTTCTTC. Translated, it gives CASSLEPGGRNNEQFF. J is TRBJ2-1 and V is TRBV5-1, with TRBD2 identical over 8 bases. Germline trimming cut 0 bases from V and 5 bases from J; bases unmatched to any gene: 7. The germline V gene encodes CDR1 SGHRS and CDR2 YFSETQ. The CDR3 is 16 residues long. Full variable domain (remainder filled in from reference TRBV5-1 and TRBJ2-1): KAGVTQTPRYLIKTRGQQVTLSCSPISGHRSVSWYQQTPGQGLQFLFEYFSETQRNKGNFPGRFSGRQFSNSRSEMNVSTLELGDSALYLCASSLEPGGRNNEQFFGPGTRLTVL.

As to this clone: The junction departs from germline at one end; a sequencing error may be responsible. The chain is built from TRBV10-1 and TRBJ1-3; D is undetermined. The CDR3 length is 14 residues. Germline V gives CDR1 WNHNN, CDR2 SYGVQD (reference sequence). In nucleotides, the CDR3 is TGCGCCAGCAGTGGACTGGCCTCTGAAAACACCATATATTTT. It specifies CASSGLASENTIYF.

The V call is TRBV15, the J call TRBJ2-1, with 8 positions matching TRBD2. Looked up from germline, CDR1 is LNHNV and CDR2 is YYDKDF (reference sequence). This CDR3 comprises 18 residues. With 3 bases clipped from V and 4 bases from J, the junction kept 14 bases outside the gene matches. The CDR3 is CATSRGFAARGGYNEQFF. The CDR3 region has the DNA TGTGCCACCAGCAGGGGCTTCGCAGCCCGGGGGGGTTACAATGAGCAGTTCTTC.

This clone turned up a few times. The chain employs TRBV5-1 and TRBJ2-5, with D maybe TRBD1 (6 bases). The CDR3 extends over 15 amino acids. V was trimmed by 0 bases and J by 5 bases, leaving 14 bases between them. The germline gives CDR1 SGHRS, CDR2 YFSETQ. The CDR3 coding sequence is TGCGCCAGCAGCTTGGGGGGGACAAGCACGGAGACCCAGTACTTC. This encodes CASSLGGTSTETQYF.

This chain uses TRBV6-1 with TRBJ1-2, with D possibly TRBD1 on 5 matching bases. The CDR3 is 15 residues long. The V gene's germline CDR1 is MNHNS and CDR2 SASEGT. V lost 6 bases to trimming and J lost 0 bases, with 14 bases between them. CDR3 coding DNA: TGTGCCAGCAGCCCTTTGACAGCAGCTAACTATGGCTACACCTTC. Amino acids: CASSPLTAANYGYTF.

The J gene is TRBJ2-7, the V gene TRBV9; D possibly corresponds to TRBD2 (5 bases). Looked up from germline, CDR1 is SGDLS and CDR2 is YYNGEE. There are 15 residues in the CDR3. Deletions cut 0 bases from V and 0 bases from J, with 10 bases between. DNA for the CDR3: TGTGCCAGCAGCGTAGCGGGGATGGACTCCTACGAGCAGTACTTC. Translating gives CASSVAGMDSYEQYF.

The chain carries TRBV4-2 and TRBJ1-1, with TRBD1 as a possible D gene (6 bases). The V end was cut by 3 bases, the J end by 10 bases, with 24 bases between. Germline V gives CDR1 LGHNA, CDR2 YNFKEQ. CDR3 length equals 16 residues. The CDR3, as DNA: TGTGCCAGCAGCCAGAAAACTGGGACATTTGGGTCCGGAGCTTTCTTT. Amino acid sequence: CASSQKTGTFGSGAFF.

J is TRBJ1-2 and V is TRBV4-1, with D hard to call. In germline, CDR1 is MGHRA, CDR2 YSYEKL. This CDR3 contains 14 residues. The germline V and J ends were trimmed by 3 bases and 7 bases, with 15 bases remaining between them. The CDR3 here is CASSHHLEAGGYTF. The CDR3 nucleotides read TGCGCCAGCAGCCACCACCTTGAGGCCGGTGGCTACACCTTC.